Below, one TCR beta chain is given with its context. The junction differs from germline at one of its ends, possibly a read error. The data stem from a study of CD8 T cells in ankylosing spondylitis. The CDR3 runs to 11 residues. CDR1 LNHNV and CDR2 YYDKDF come from the germline V gene (reference sequence). MiXCR, run by TCRdb on the 5' RACE reads, gives a single entry per CDR3 protein. This sample has approximately 220,000 distinct CDR3 sequences, with roughly 24% found just once. The sequenced material came from blood, either unsorted or a sorted T cell fraction (not recorded which). The TCR comes from a male donor with ankylosing spondylitis or in good health (not recorded which). The chain recombines TRBV15 with TRBJ2-1, with a tentative D call TRBD1 (5 bases). This chain's CDR3 is CATSRDKEQFF. DNA for the CDR3: TGTGCCACCAGCAGGGACAAAGAGCAGTTCTTC.